The 27 T cell receptor beta chains below were found in one sample sequenced in a study of PD-1 blockade in mismatch repair-deficient tumors (dated by TCRdb to about 2017). The receptor library was made with the immunoSEQ multiplex PCR assay. TCRdb took this table from immuneACCESS and kept in-frame rearrangements with V and J called. Such tables lack part of the clones; where checked against another copy, unresolved V genes explain under half of the gap, and the rest is unexplained. This sample comprises tens of thousands of clones, 84% of them detected only once. Under 20% of the sample rests with the top ten. The material sequenced was peripheral blood, taken 2 weeks after starting pembrolizumab. These receptors were obtained from an adult with mismatch repair-deficient cancer.

This clone was recorded only once. This sequence joins TRBV11-2 and TRBJ2-5; D unclear. This CDR3 region has 12 residues. CDR1 is SGHAT and CDR2 is FQNNGV in the germline V gene. V dropped 0 bases and J dropped 5 bases, with 4 bases sitting between them. The CDR3 DNA sequence: TGTGCCAGCAGCTTAGATAGGGAGACCCAGTACTTC. It translates to CASSLDRETQYF.

The chain has TRBV7-9 and TRBJ1-1; D call uncertain. Trimming stripped 0 bases from V and 8 bases from J, with 10 bases between. Germline V gene sequence: CDR1 SEHNR, CDR2 FQNEAQ (reference sequence). The CDR3 consists of 13 residues. The CDR3, as DNA: TGTGCCAGCAGCTTAGCGGGAGCGGGAGAAGCTTTCTTT. Translating it yields CASSLAGAGEAFF.

This chain connects TRBV5-4 to TRBJ1-2, with 7 positions matching TRBD1. V lost 7 bases and J lost 7; bases outside the gene matches: 13. The CDR3 length is 14 residues. CDR1 is SGHNT, CDR2 YYREEE, per germline (reference sequence). The chain's CDR3 is CASLDRQGMRGYTF. As DNA, the CDR3 is TGTGCCAGCCTTGATCGACAGGGAATGCGTGGCTACACCTTC.

The chain carries TRBV6-6 and TRBJ2-7, with D possibly TRBD1 on 5 matching bases. The CDR3 has 16 amino acids. Per the germline V gene, CDR1 is MNHNY and CDR2 is SVGAGI (reference sequence). V shed 4 bases and J shed 4 bases, with 20 bases lying between them. The CDR3 loop is CASSWGLTVTGYEQYF. DNA of the CDR3: TGTGCCAGCAGTTGGGGCCTGACAGTGACGGGTTACGAGCAGTACTTC.

This clone appeared once. For the CDR3, the DNA is TGTGCCTGTGGGAACAATCAGCCCCAGCATTTT. This encodes CACGNNQPQHF. The J gene is TRBJ1-5, the V gene TRBV6-5; D remains unclear. This CDR3 is 11 amino acids long. Trimming took off 11 bases at V and 3 bases at J, with 8 bases between the two ends. The germline CDR1 and CDR2 sequences are MNHEY and SVGAGI.

The chain couples TRBV6-4 to TRBJ2-2; the D gene is possibly TRBD1 (6 bases). Between the trimmed V and J ends, which lost 9 bases and 1 base, there was a span of 12 bases. This CDR3 has 14 amino acids. The germline CDR1 and CDR2 sequences are MRHNA and SNTAGT. The CDR3 coding sequence is TGTGCCAGTCGAAAGGGACAGAACACCGGGGAGCTGTTTTTT. Its protein product is CASRKGQNTGELFF.

The chain combines TRBV10-1 with TRBJ2-3; TRBD1 might be the D (5 bases). The CDR3 length is 15 residues. The ends were cut back, 2 bases at V and 3 bases at J, with 12 bases in the middle. Germline V gene lookup returns CDR1 WNHNN and CDR2 SYGVQD (reference sequence). CDR3 bases: TGCGCCAGCAGTGAGGGGCTAGGGGAAACAGATACGCAGTATTTT. Encoded protein: CASSEGLGETDTQYF.

The chain carries TRBV7-9 and TRBJ2-3; D is unresolved. Trimming left V 2 bases short and J 5 bases short, with 8 bases between. Germline V CDR1 and CDR2: SEHNR, FQNEAQ (reference sequence). This CDR3 has 13 residues. The CDR3 loop is CASSLPVGDTQYF. In DNA form, the CDR3 reads TGTGCCAGCAGCTTACCGGTTGGAGATACGCAGTATTTT.

The gene calls are TRBV29-1 and TRBJ2-7; either TRBD1 or TRBD2 may supply D (5 bases each). The CDR3 consists of 13 residues. Germline lookup yields CDR1 SQVTM and CDR2 ANQGSEA. Trimming took 6 bases from V and 2 from J, leaving 14 bases between them. The CDR3 sequence: CSVGTELTYEQYF. The CDR3 DNA is TGCAGCGTGGGGACGGAACTTACCTACGAGCAGTACTTC.

The chain links TRBV5-8 to TRBJ2-3; 11 positions match TRBD2. The CDR3 has 18 residues. Germline-derived CDR1 and CDR2 are SGHTS and YDEGEE. Germline trimming cut 3 bases from V and 2 bases from J; bases unmatched to any gene: 11. CDR3 DNA sequence: TGTGCCAGCAGCTCGGACGGGGTTAGCGGGAGGGCCACAGATACGCAGTATTTT. Residues: CASSSDGVSGRATDTQYF.

The chain links TRBV5-1 to TRBJ2-7; D may correspond to TRBD1 or TRBD2 (6 bases each). The CDR3 is 14 amino acids. V was trimmed by 0 bases and J by 5 bases, leaving 12 bases between them. Germline values: CDR1 SGHRS, CDR2 YFSETQ. CDR3 bases: TGCGCCAGCAGCTTGGTCGGGGGCCGGAACGAGCAGTACTTC. Its translation is CASSLVGGRNEQYF.

The rearrangement uses TRBV19 and TRBJ1-1, with a tentative D call TRBD1 (6 bases). The V and J ends lost 7 bases and 11 bases respectively, with 23 bases between them. The CDR3 is 14 amino acids. The germline CDR1 and CDR2 sequences are LNHDA and SQIVND (reference sequence). The DNA of the CDR3 is TGTGCCAGTAAACCGGTTCGGGAGGGGGGAAGGGCTTTCTTT. Encoded protein: CASKPVREGGRAFF.

This chain connects TRBV10-3 to TRBJ2-2; 9 bases fit TRBD1. CDR3 length: 13 amino acids. V trimming: 11 bases; J trimming: 6 bases; junction bases outside the gene matches: 7. Germline V gene data show CDR1 as ENHRY and CDR2 as SYGVKD. CDR3 region: CAVRTGAAGELFF. DNA of the CDR3: TGTGCCGTCCGGACAGGGGCGGCCGGGGAGCTGTTTTTT.

The chain recombines TRBV7-9 with TRBJ2-7; 9 bases agree with TRBD1. Trimming cost V 1 base and J 1 base; bases outside gene matches: 2. The CDR3 has 15 residues. Per germline, CDR1 SEHNR and CDR2 FQNEAQ (reference sequence). In nucleotides, the CDR3 is TGTGCCAGCAGCTTAGTAGGGACAGGGTCCTACGAGCAGTACTTC. Translation: CASSLVGTGSYEQYF.

V is TRBV14 and J is TRBJ2-3, with 11 bases fitting TRBD2. Looked up from germline, CDR1 is SGHDN and CDR2 is FVKESK. CDR3 length equals 20 residues. V lost 2 bases to trimming and J lost 0 bases; unmatched junction nucleotides: 13. The CDR3 DNA reads TGTGCCAGCAGCCAATACCAGACATCCTTAGCGGGAGGGAGCACAGATACGCAGTATTTT. This codes for CASSQYQTSLAGGSTDTQYF.

V and J are TRBV6-1 and TRBJ2-5, with no clear D. The germline V and J ends were trimmed by 4 bases and 4 bases, with 13 bases remaining between them. CDR1 MNHNS and CDR2 SASEGT come from the germline V gene. CDR3 length: 14 amino acids. CDR3 residues: CASSGRALGETQYF. CDR3 nucleotide sequence: TGTGCCAGCAGTGGCCGGGCCCTCGGAGAGACCCAGTACTTC.

This clone was detected once. The chain carries TRBV30 and TRBJ2-3; 11 positions match TRBD2. With V trimmed by 1 base and J by 2 bases, 11 bases remained unmatched. Germline loops: CDR1 GTSNPN, CDR2 SVGIG (reference sequence). The CDR3 runs to 18 residues. CDR3 sequence (DNA): TGTGCCTGGAGTGCCACCTTAGCGGGAGGGCGACTCACAGATACGCAGTATTTT. Amino acids: CAWSATLAGGRLTDTQYF.

The table lists this clone with a count of one. The gene calls are TRBV14 and TRBJ2-1, with D hard to call. The CDR3 loop spans 13 amino acids. The germline CDR1 and CDR2 sequences are SGHDN and FVKESK. The germline V and J ends were trimmed by 4 bases and 4 bases, with 8 bases remaining between them. This CDR3 reads CASSPTQYNEQFF. The CDR3 nucleotides read TGTGCCAGCAGCCCGACCCAGTACAATGAGCAGTTCTTC. Full variable domain (missing parts from reference TRBV14 and TRBJ2-1): EAGVTQFPSHSVIEKGQTVTLRCDPISGHDNLYWYRRVMGKEIKFLLHFVKESKQDESGMPNNRFLAERTGGTYSTLKVQPAELEDSGVYFCASSPTQYNEQFFGPGTRLTVL.

The V gene is TRBV27, the J gene TRBJ2-7, with 9 bases aligning to TRBD1. Germline V gives CDR1 MNHEY, CDR2 SMNVEV (reference sequence). Trimming removed 6 bases from V and 4 bases from J; junction bases left unmatched: 7. This CDR3 is 14 amino acids long. The CDR3 DNA follows: TGTGCCAGCAGGGACAGGGGAGGGGGATACGAGCAGTACTTC. As protein: CASRDRGGGYEQYF.

The chain employs TRBV10-3 and TRBJ2-3; 8 bases map to TRBD1. The length of the CDR3 is 15 residues. The germline CDR1 and CDR2 sequences are ENHRY and SYGVKD. Losses at the gene ends were 2 bases for V and 2 bases for J; bases not matched to a gene: 3. The CDR3 is CAISEGTGHTDTQYF. The CDR3 region has the DNA TGTGCCATCAGTGAGGGGACAGGCCACACAGATACGCAGTATTTT.

This chain connects TRBV27 to TRBJ2-2, with 7 bases aligning to TRBD2. Germline CDR1 MNHEY, CDR2 SMNVEV (reference sequence). The CDR3 is 15 amino acids. V trimming: 3 bases; J trimming: 6 bases; junction bases outside the gene matches: 7. The DNA for the CDR3 is TGTGCCAGCAGTTTTGCGGGAGTCGGGCCCGGGGAGCTGTTTTTT. It yields the protein CASSFAGVGPGELFF.

There are a few counts of this clone. The chain is built from TRBV6-5 and TRBJ1-5; unclear D gene. Germline CDR1 is MNHEY and CDR2 is SVGAGI. This CDR3 spans 15 amino acids. Trimming took off 4 bases at V and 0 bases at J, with 10 bases between the two ends. The CDR3 DNA reads as TGTGCCAGCAGTTTACAGAGACCTAGCAATCAGCCCCAGCATTTT. Encoded protein: CASSLQRPSNQPQHF.

J is TRBJ2-7 and V is TRBV18; D is perhaps TRBD1 (6 bases). V lost 3 bases, J lost 7 bases, and 13 bases lay in between. The CDR3 extends over 13 amino acids. CDR1 is KGHSH and CDR2 is LQKENI in the germline V gene. The CDR3 reads CASSPSGRGEQYF. CDR3 coding DNA: TGTGCCAGCTCACCTAGTGGCAGGGGAGAGCAGTACTTC.

This clone was seen more than once but under ten times. This chain uses TRBV19 with TRBJ2-3; 8 nucleotides line up with TRBD2. The J segment lost 3 bases and the V segment lost 1 base, leaving 9 bases of the junction unmatched. Germline V gene data show CDR1 as LNHDA and CDR2 as SQIVND (reference sequence). The CDR3 extends over 17 amino acids. Written as DNA, the CDR3 is TGTGCCAGTAGTATAGGGCGGAGCGGGAGTACGACAGATACGCAGTATTTT. It is translated as CASSIGRSGSTTDTQYF.

This rearrangement joins TRBV10-3 to TRBJ1-3; D unresolved. Between the trimmed V and J ends, which lost 4 bases and 0 bases, there was a span of 16 bases. The CDR3 is made up of 17 amino acids. The germline CDR1 and CDR2 sequences are ENHRY and SYGVKD. The DNA for the CDR3 is TGTGCCATCAGTGCTACGTCGAATTCCGTCTCTGGAAACACCATATATTTT. Residues: CAISATSNSVSGNTIYF.

In nucleotides, the CDR3 is TGTGCCAGCAGCTTCCGGACAGGACTCTATGGCTACACCTTC. Protein: CASSFRTGLYGYTF. This chain links TRBV9 with TRBJ1-2, with 7 positions matching TRBD1. The ends lost 4 bases at V and 4 bases at J; junction bases unmatched: 7. The CDR3 contains 14 residues. The V gene's germline CDR1 is SGDLS and CDR2 YYNGEE.

CDR3 nucleotides: TGTGCCAGCAGGCCGACAGGGGCACACTATGGCTACACCTTC. This sequence encodes CASRPTGAHYGYTF. The gene calls are TRBV28 and TRBJ1-2; 8 nucleotides match TRBD1. After removal of 6 bases from V and 3 bases from J, the junction contained 6 bases not matched to a gene. Germline V gives CDR1 MDHEN, CDR2 SYDVKM. The CDR3 runs to 14 residues.